These 19 T cell receptor beta chains share one sample of origin, sequenced in a study of blood T cell repertoires in COVID-19. Profiled with immunoSEQ multiplex PCR; TCRdb holds only in-frame clones, not every one. The sample records about 270,000 clones, approximately 83% being singletons. Material: peripheral blood. These receptors were obtained from a woman aged 70 to 79 with acute or convalescent COVID-19.

The rearrangement joins TRBV19 to TRBJ1-2, with 7 bases lining up with TRBD1. Germline assignment: CDR1 LNHDA and CDR2 SQIVND (reference sequence). The CDR3 contains 15 residues. V lost 4 bases, J lost 9 bases, and 14 bases stayed unmatched. CDR3 residues: CASSSRDSRSGSYTF. CDR3 in DNA: TGTGCCAGTAGTAGCCGGGACAGTCGGTCGGGTAGCTACACCTTC. Complete variable domain (other parts from reference TRBV19 and TRBJ1-2): DGGITQSPKYLFRKEGQNVTLSCEQNLNHDAMYWYRQDPGQGLRLIYYSQIVNDFQKGDIAEGYSVSREKKESFPLTVTSAQKNPTAFYLCASSSRDSRSGSYTFGSGTRLTVV.

The rearrangement links TRBV7-3 to TRBJ2-2, with TRBD2 as a possible D gene (5 bases). This CDR3 has 14 amino acids. Germline V gene sequence: CDR1 SGHTA, CDR2 FQGTGA. V lost 4 bases, J lost 5 bases, and 11 bases lay in between. Here the CDR3 reads CASSSGIKTGELFF. The CDR3 DNA is TGTGCCAGCAGCTCGGGGATTAAGACCGGGGAGCTGTTTTTT.

The genes are TRBV6-5 and TRBJ2-7; tentative D call: TRBD1 (6 bases). Germline CDR1 and CDR2: MNHEY and SVGAGI. The germline V and J ends were trimmed by 8 bases and 4 bases, with 15 bases remaining between them. CDR3 length: 13 amino acids. CDR3 amino acids: CASSRAGDYEQYF. CDR3 sequence (DNA): TGTGCCAGCTCCCGGGCAGGGGATTACGAGCAGTACTTC.

This chain joins TRBV9 and TRBJ1-2; D perhaps matches TRBD1 (5 bases). V was trimmed by 4 bases and J by 4 bases, leaving 11 bases between them. The germline V gene has CDR1 SGDLS and CDR2 YYNGEE. The CDR3 covers 13 residues. CDR3 residues: CASSPSGGYGYTF. CDR3 coding DNA: TGTGCCAGCAGCCCAAGCGGGGGCTATGGCTACACCTTC.

V is TRBV19 and J is TRBJ2-3, with 7 bases that match TRBD2. The CDR3 has 16 amino acids. Germline values: CDR1 LNHDA, CDR2 SQIVND (reference sequence). V lost 5 bases, J lost 0 bases, and 8 bases stayed unmatched. The DNA of the CDR3 is TGTGCCAGTAGTTCAGGCACCGGGGGGAGCACAGATACGCAGTATTTT. The encoded protein is CASSSGTGGSTDTQYF. Looking up the rest from reference TRBV19 and TRBJ2-3 gives the full variable domain: DGGITQSPKYLFRKEGQNVTLSCEQNLNHDAMYWYRQDPGQGLRLIYYSQIVNDFQKGDIAEGYSVSREKKESFPLTVTSAQKNPTAFYLCASSSGTGGSTDTQYFGPGTRLTVL.

This clone was seen a single time. The V gene is TRBV5-4, the J gene TRBJ2-2; D perhaps matches TRBD1 (6 bases). This CDR3 contains 14 residues. Deletions cut 3 bases from V and 1 base from J, with 7 bases between. Germline V CDR1 and CDR2: SGHNT, YYREEE (reference sequence). The CDR3 loop reads CASSSDRNTGELFF. The CDR3 DNA reads as TGTGCCAGCAGCTCGGACAGGAACACCGGGGAGCTGTTTTTT. The whole variable domain, remainder taken from reference TRBV5-4 and TRBJ2-2, is ETGVTQSPTHLIKTRGQQVTLRCSSQSGHNTVSWYQQALGQGPQFIFQYYREEENGRGNFPPRFSGLQFPNYSSELNVNALELDDSALYLCASSSDRNTGELFFGEGSRLTVL.

The chain carries TRBV7-6 and TRBJ1-2; possible D gene TRBD1, 5 bases. Germline lookup yields CDR1 SGHVS and CDR2 FNYEAQ. The CDR3 has 14 amino acids. V was pared by 4 bases and J by 5 bases, with 14 bases between. The CDR3 spells CASSSQAGDYGYTF. The CDR3 region has the DNA TGTGCCAGCAGCTCACAGGCTGGAGATTATGGCTACACCTTC.

With respect to this clone: The identical CDR3 is also encoded by other nucleotide sequences in the sample. The chain couples TRBV19 to TRBJ1-5; 7 bases fit TRBD1. The CDR3 extends over 12 amino acids. V lost 3 bases, J lost 7 bases, and 0 bases stayed unmatched. Germline CDR1 is LNHDA and CDR2 is SQIVND (reference sequence). The CDR3, as DNA: TGTGCCAGTAGTATCAGGGGGCAGCCCCAGCATTTT. This codes for CASSIRGQPQHF.

The rearrangement links TRBV19 to TRBJ1-4; unclear D gene. The CDR3 consists of 11 residues. V was cut by 11 bases and J by 5 bases, with 9 bases left in between. Germline CDR1 and CDR2: LNHDA and SQIVND (reference sequence). CDR3 residues: CAVAENEKLFF. The CDR3 region has the DNA TGTGCCGTAGCAGAAAATGAAAAACTGTTTTTT.

The DNA for the CDR3 is TGTGCCAGTAGCGGACTAGCGGGGGCCCTAAAAGAGACCCAGTACTTC. Translating gives CASSGLAGALKETQYF. The rearrangement uses TRBV19 and TRBJ2-5; 13 nucleotides align to TRBD2. The V gene's germline CDR1 is LNHDA and CDR2 SQIVND (reference sequence). The trim removed 6 bases at V and 3 bases at J, leaving 7 bases unmatched. CDR3 size: 16 residues.

This sequence joins TRBV5-5 and TRBJ1-5; no firm D call. The V end lost 4 bases, the J end lost 1 base, and 12 bases lay between the germline ends. The CDR3 runs to 15 residues. Germline-derived CDR1 and CDR2 are SGHKS and YYEKEE (reference sequence). CDR3 DNA sequence: TGTGCCAGCAGCCCGGACTGGAGGAGCAATCAGCCCCAGCATTTT. The encoded protein is CASSPDWRSNQPQHF. Drawing the rest from reference TRBV5-5 and TRBJ1-5, the complete variable domain is DAGVTQSPTHLIKTRGQQVTLRCSPISGHKSVSWYQQVLGQGPQFIFQYYEKEERGRGNFPDRFSARQFPNYSSELNVNALLLGDSALYLCASSPDWRSNQPQHFGDGTRLSIL.

V is TRBV11-2 and J is TRBJ2-1, with 7 bases aligning to TRBD1. The germline CDR1 and CDR2 sequences are SGHAT and FQNNGV. This CDR3 region has 17 residues. Losses at the gene ends were 3 bases for V and 6 bases for J; bases not matched to a gene: 14. CDR3 coding DNA: TGTGCCAGCAGCTTGAGGAGAGGGCAGGGGGTCCCCAATGAGCAGTTCTTC. This gives the protein CASSLRRGQGVPNEQFF. The full variable domain, in which reference TRBV11-2 and TRBJ2-1 provide the parts outside the CDR3, is EAGVAQSPRYKIIEKRQSVAFWCNPISGHATLYWYQQILGQGPKLLIQFQNNGVVDDSQLPKDRFSAERLKGVDSTLKIQPAKLEDSAVYLCASSLRRGQGVPNEQFFGPGTRLTVL.

This chain connects TRBV5-1 to TRBJ2-1, with 11 bases lining up with TRBD2. Germline trimming cut 4 bases from V and 7 bases from J; bases unmatched to any gene: 19. Germline V lookup: CDR1 SGHRS, CDR2 YFSETQ. This CDR3 comprises 19 residues. The CDR3 loop reads CASSPTFTGTSGGRNEQFF. CDR3 bases: TGCGCCAGCAGCCCCACCTTTACTGGAACTAGCGGGGGAAGAAATGAGCAGTTCTTC.

The chain has TRBV5-1 and TRBJ2-5; 8 nucleotides match TRBD2. The length of the CDR3 is 14 residues. With V trimmed by 2 bases and J by 5 bases, 5 bases remained unmatched. CDR1 is SGHRS, CDR2 YFSETQ, per germline. CDR3: CASSLAGALETQYF. CDR3 DNA: TGCGCCAGCAGCTTAGCGGGGGCTTTGGAGACCCAGTACTTC.

The CDR3 here is CASSLDTGDPSYYGYTF. CDR3 sequence (DNA): TGTGCCAGCAGCTTAGATACAGGGGACCCTTCTTACTATGGCTACACCTTC. This chain connects TRBV5-5 to TRBJ1-2; 7 bases fit TRBD1. There are 17 residues in the CDR3. Germline CDR1 SGHKS, CDR2 YYEKEE (reference sequence). Trimming took 2 bases from V and 3 from J; bases not matched to a gene: 13.

The chain recombines TRBV12-3 or TRBV12-4 with TRBJ1-1; TRBD1 matches 8 bases. The CDR3 has 13 amino acids. V lost 2 bases to trimming and J lost 9 bases; unmatched junction nucleotides: 5. CDR3 DNA: TGTGCCAGCAGTTTAACGGGACAGGCTAAAGCTTTCTTT. Translated, it gives CASSLTGQAKAFF.

This sequence joins TRBV2 and TRBJ1-5, with a possible D match to TRBD1 (5 bases). The CDR3 totals 15 residues. Trimming pared 3 bases from V and 4 bases from J, leaving 13 bases between. Germline V CDR1 and CDR2: SNHLY, FYNNEI. The CDR3 reads CASSDGANRNQPQHF. The CDR3 DNA reads TGTGCCAGCAGTGATGGGGCCAACAGGAATCAGCCCCAGCATTTT.

V is TRBV19 and J is TRBJ2-2; no firm D call. V shed 9 bases and J shed 2 bases, with 13 bases lying between them. Looked up from germline, CDR1 is LNHDA and CDR2 is SQIVND (reference sequence). The CDR3 is 14 residues long. The CDR3 region has the DNA TGTGCCAGCCGAGGAAATGGTAACACCGGGGAGCTGTTTTTT. It codes for CASRGNGNTGELFF.

This clone occurred a few times. This rearrangement joins TRBV2 to TRBJ1-1; D is possibly TRBD1 (6 bases). The CDR3 sequence is 15 residues long. Per germline, CDR1 SNHLY and CDR2 FYNNEI. V lost 6 bases and J lost 5, with 19 bases in between. In nucleotides, the CDR3 is TGTGCCAGCAGGGGCCAGGGGTTAGCAGGTACTGAAGCTTTCTTT. As protein: CASRGQGLAGTEAFF.